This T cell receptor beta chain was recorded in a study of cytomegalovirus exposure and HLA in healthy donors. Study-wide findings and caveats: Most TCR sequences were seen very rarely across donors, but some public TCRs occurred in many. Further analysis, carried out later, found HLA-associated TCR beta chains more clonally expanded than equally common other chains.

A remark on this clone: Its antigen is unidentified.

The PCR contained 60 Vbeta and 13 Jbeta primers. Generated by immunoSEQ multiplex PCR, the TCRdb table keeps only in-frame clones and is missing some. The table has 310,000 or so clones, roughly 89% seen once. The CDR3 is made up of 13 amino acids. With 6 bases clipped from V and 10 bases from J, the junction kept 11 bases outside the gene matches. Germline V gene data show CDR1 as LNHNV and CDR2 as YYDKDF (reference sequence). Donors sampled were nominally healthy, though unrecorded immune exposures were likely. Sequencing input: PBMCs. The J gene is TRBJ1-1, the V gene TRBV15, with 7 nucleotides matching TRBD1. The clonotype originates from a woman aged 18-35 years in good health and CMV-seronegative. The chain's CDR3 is CATSDRTGGVAFF. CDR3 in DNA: TGTGCCACCAGTGACCGGACAGGAGGGGTAGCTTTCTTT.